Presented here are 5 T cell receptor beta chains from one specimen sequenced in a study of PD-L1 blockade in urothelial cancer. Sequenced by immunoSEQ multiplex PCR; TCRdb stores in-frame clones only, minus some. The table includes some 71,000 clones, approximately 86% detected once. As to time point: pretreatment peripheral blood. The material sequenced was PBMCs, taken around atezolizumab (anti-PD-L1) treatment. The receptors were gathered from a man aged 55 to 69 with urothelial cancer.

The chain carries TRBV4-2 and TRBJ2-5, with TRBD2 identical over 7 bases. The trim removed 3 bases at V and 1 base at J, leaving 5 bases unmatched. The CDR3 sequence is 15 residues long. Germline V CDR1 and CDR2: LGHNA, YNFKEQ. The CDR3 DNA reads TGTGCCAGCAGCCAGCCTAGCGGACCCCAAGAGACCCAGTACTTC. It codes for CASSQPSGPQETQYF.

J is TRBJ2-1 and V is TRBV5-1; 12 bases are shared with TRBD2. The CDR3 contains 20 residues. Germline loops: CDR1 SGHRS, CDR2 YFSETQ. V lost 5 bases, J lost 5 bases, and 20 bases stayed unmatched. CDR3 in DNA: TGCGCCAGCAGTTACTCTGGACTAGCGGGGTTACAACGAGATGACAATGAGCAGTTCTTC. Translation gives CASSYSGLAGLQRDDNEQFF.

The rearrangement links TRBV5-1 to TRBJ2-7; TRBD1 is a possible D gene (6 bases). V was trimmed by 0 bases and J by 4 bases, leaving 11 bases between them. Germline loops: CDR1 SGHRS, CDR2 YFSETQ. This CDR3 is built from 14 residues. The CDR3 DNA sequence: TGCGCCAGCAGCTTGGAGGGCAGGGGATACGAGCAGTACTTC. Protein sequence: CASSLEGRGYEQYF.

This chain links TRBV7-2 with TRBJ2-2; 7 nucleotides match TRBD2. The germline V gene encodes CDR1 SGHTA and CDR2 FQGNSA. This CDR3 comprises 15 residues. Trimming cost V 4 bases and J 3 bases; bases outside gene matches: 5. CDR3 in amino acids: CASSSGGGDTGELFF. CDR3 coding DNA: TGTGCCAGCAGCTCTGGCGGGGGTGACACCGGGGAGCTGTTTTTT.

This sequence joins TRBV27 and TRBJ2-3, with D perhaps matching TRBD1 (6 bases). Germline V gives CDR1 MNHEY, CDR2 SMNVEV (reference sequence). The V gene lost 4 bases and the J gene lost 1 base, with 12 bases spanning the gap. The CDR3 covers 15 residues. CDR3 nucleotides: TGTGCCAGCAGTTCAGGGGTTGTTCGCACAGATACGCAGTATTTT. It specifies CASSSGVVRTDTQYF.